Included here is one TCR beta chain sequence, with context. Per the original methods: Reference gene primer amplification gave estimated nucleated cell counts. Sequencing was performed with immunoSEQ multiplex PCR; in TCRdb, only in-frame clones are kept and a portion is missing. V, J and clone size reflect that table, while D and trimming were determined from the DNA. The sample carries around 340,000 clones, 86% recorded once. The CDR3 runs to 18 residues. Germline V lookup: CDR1 SGHRS, CDR2 YFSETQ. V was clipped by 3 bases and J by 2 bases, with 22 bases between them. These data originate in a study of blood T cell repertoires in COVID-19. In the study overall: There were acute and convalescent COVID-19 samples, and they came from the United States, Italy and Spain. Sample material is recorded as cDNA or gDNA derived from T cells, B-cell-depleted T cells, or PBMCs.

Patients of the Seattle cohort, enrolled during active infection, were followed longitudinally. This rearrangement joins TRBV5-1 to TRBJ2-3; D is perhaps TRBD2 (7 bases). The clonotype originates from a woman in her sixties with COVID-19, enrolled during active disease. Sequencing was done on a sample of peripheral blood. The DNA for the CDR3 is TGCGCCAGCAGCTCCGTTTCCCTAGGGGGGGCCTTCACAGATACGCAGTATTTT. Protein sequence: CASSSVSLGGAFTDTQYF.